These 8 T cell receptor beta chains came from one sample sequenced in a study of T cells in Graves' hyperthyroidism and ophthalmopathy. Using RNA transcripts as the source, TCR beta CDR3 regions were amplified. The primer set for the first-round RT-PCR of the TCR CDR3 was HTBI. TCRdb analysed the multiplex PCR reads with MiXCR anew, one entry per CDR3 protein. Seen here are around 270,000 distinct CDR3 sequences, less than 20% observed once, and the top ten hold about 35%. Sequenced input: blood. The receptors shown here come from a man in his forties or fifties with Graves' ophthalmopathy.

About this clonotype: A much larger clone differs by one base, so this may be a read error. CDR3 residues: CVSRPQRDTEAFF. CDR3 bases: TGTGTCAGCAGACCTCAAAGGGACACTGAAGCTTTCTTT. V is TRBV2 and J is TRBJ1-1; unclear D gene. The CDR3 is 13 residues long. Germline assignment: CDR1 SNHLY and CDR2 FYNNEI.

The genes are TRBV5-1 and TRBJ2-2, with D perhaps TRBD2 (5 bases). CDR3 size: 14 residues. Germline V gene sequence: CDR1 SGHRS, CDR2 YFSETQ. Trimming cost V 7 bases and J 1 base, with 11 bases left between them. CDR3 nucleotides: TGCGCCAGCTTGGGAGACTGGAACACCGGGGAGCTGTTTTTT. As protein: CASLGDWNTGELFF.

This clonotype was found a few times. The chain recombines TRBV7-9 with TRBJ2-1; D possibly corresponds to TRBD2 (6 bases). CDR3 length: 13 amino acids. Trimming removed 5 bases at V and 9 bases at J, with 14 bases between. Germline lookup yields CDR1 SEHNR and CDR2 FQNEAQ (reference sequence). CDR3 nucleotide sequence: TGTGCCAGCAGCGACCTAGGGCGGGGTGAGCAGTTCTTC. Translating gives CASSDLGRGEQFF. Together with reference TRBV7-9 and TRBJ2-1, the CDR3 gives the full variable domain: DTGVSQNPRHKITKRGQNVTFRCDPISEHNRLYWYRQTLGQGPEFLTYFQNEAQLEKSRLLSDRFSAERPKGSFSTLEIQRTEQGDSAMYLCASSDLGRGEQFFGPGTRLTVL.

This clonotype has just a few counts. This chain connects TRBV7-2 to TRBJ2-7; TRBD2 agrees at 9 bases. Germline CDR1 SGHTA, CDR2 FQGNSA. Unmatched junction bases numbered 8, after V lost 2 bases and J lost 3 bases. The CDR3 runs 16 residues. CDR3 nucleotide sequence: TGTGCCAGCAGCTTAAACCCAGGACTAGCGATCTACGAGCAGTACTTC. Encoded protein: CASSLNPGLAIYEQYF. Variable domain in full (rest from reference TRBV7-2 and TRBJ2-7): GAGVSQSPSNKVTEKGKDVELRCDPISGHTALYWYRQSLGQGLEFLIYFQGNSAPDKSGLPSDRFSAERTGGSVSTLTIQRTQQEDSAVYLCASSLNPGLAIYEQYFGPGTRLTVT.

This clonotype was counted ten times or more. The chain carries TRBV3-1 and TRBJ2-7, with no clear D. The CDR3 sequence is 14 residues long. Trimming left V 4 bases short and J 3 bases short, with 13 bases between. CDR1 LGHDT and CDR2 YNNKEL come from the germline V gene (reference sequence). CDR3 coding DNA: TGTGCCAGCAGCCCCCGTGAGCGAGACTACGAGCAGTACTTC. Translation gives CASSPRERDYEQYF.

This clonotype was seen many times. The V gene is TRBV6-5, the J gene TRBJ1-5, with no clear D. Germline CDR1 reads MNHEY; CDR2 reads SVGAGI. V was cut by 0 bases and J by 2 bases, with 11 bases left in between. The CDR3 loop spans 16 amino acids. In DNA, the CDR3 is TGTGCCAGCAGTTACTCGGGAGTACGAGGCAATCAGCCCCAGCATTTT. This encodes CASSYSGVRGNQPQHF.

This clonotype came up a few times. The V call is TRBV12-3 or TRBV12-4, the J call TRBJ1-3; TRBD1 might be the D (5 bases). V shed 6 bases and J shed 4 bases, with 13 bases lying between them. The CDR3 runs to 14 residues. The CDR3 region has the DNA TGTGCCAGCAGCCAACAGGAACAAGGAAACACCATATATTTT. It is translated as CASSQQEQGNTIYF.

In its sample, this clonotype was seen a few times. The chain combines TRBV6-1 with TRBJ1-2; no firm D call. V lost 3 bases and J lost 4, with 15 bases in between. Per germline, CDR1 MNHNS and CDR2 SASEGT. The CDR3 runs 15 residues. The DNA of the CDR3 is TGTGCCAGCAGTGAGGCGGCCACAGCAGTCTATGGCTACACCTTC. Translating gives CASSEAATAVYGYTF.